A selection of T cell receptor beta chains follows, all from one sample in a study of graft-versus-host responses after intestinal transplantation. Clones were sequenced by immunoSEQ multiplex PCR, and TCRdb holds only the in-frame ones, with some missing. Of 80,000 or so clones in the sample, approximately 92% were seen once. The sample consisted of PBMCs, taken 98 days after intestinal transplantation. These TCRs come from a human patient who received an intestinal transplant, so some T cells may come from the graft donor. CDR3s include the opening cysteine and the closing phenylalanine or tryptophan. The D gene is left open where the match is weak. Where a row states a size, it is once, few, many or the class of an expanded clone; other rows omit it.

d_call cdr3_length j_call clone_size v_call cdr3_aa cdr3_nt
TRBD1 18 TRBJ2-4 - TRBV4-2 CASSQADRGRGAKNIQYF TGTGCCAGCAGCCAAGCCGACAGGGGGCGCGGGGCCAAAAACATTCAGTACTTC
- 16 TRBJ2-5 once TRBV4-2 CASSQDWGGSKETQYF TGTGCCAGCAGCCAAGATTGGGGCGGGTCGAAAGAGACCCAGTACTTC
TRBD2 16 TRBJ2-3 - TRBV13 CASSLRGGPSTDTQYF TGTGCCAGCAGCTTACGGGGGGGGCCGAGCACAGATACGCAGTATTTT
TRBD2 16 TRBJ2-5 once TRBV28 CASSFGLAGVGETQYF TGTGCCAGCAGTTTTGGTTTAGCGGGAGTGGGTGAGACCCAGTACTTC
TRBD1 15 TRBJ2-7 few TRBV2 CASSEGRGLGTSQYF TGTGCCAGCAGTGAAGGAAGGGGGCTGGGAACTTCACAGTACTTC
- 12 TRBJ2-7 - TRBV28 CASSFMAYEQYF TGTGCCAGCAGTTTTATGGCCTACGAGCAGTACTTC
- 13 TRBJ2-1 - TRBV4-1 CASSHARPEQQFF TGCGCCAGCAGCCACGCACGACCGGAGCAGCAGTTCTTC
- 13 TRBJ1-1 - TRBV30 CAWSLRGGTEAFF TGTGCCTGGAGTCTGCGAGGTGGCACTGAAGCTTTCTTT
TRBD1 13 TRBJ2-1 - TRBV16 CASSQTGFHEQFF TGTGCCAGCAGCCAGACAGGGTTCCATGAGCAGTTCTTC
TRBD2 16 TRBJ2-3 - TRBV19 CASTPGLAGGRDTQYF TGTGCCAGTACCCCGGGACTAGCGGGGGGGCGAGATACGCAGTATTTT
TRBD2 15 TRBJ2-5 - TRBV10-1 CASSEGSGRGETQYF TGCGCCAGCAGTGAAGGCAGCGGGAGGGGAGAGACCCAGTACTTC